A single T cell receptor (beta chain) is shown here with its context. The sample belongs to a study of blood T cell repertoires in COVID-19. The overall study: Acute and convalescent COVID-19 specimens originated in the United States, Italy and Spain. T cells, B-cell-depleted T cells, or PBMCs provided the cDNA or gDNA that served as material.

Germline CDR1 reads LGHDT; CDR2 reads YNNKEL (reference sequence). The CDR3 runs 16 residues. The ends were cut back, 2 bases at V and 1 base at J, with 13 bases in the middle. Per the authors' pipeline: Researchers report that nucleated cell counts were estimated from reference gene primer amplification. TCRdb's copy holds only in-frame clones and misses some; the assay was immunoSEQ multiplex PCR. That table is the source of V, J and clone size, and D and trimming were worked out from the DNA. The sample holds more than 300,000 clones, under 95% seen once. The receptor's source is a woman between 18 and 29 years old who had recovered from COVID-19. Sequencing was carried out using peripheral blood. The V and J genes are TRBV3-1 (or the pseudogene TRBV3-2) and TRBJ2-3, with D perhaps TRBD2 (5 bases). The CDR3 region is CASSQHLRGGTDTQYF. In DNA form, the CDR3 reads TGTGCCAGCAGCCAACACTTACGGGGTGGCACAGATACGCAGTATTTT.